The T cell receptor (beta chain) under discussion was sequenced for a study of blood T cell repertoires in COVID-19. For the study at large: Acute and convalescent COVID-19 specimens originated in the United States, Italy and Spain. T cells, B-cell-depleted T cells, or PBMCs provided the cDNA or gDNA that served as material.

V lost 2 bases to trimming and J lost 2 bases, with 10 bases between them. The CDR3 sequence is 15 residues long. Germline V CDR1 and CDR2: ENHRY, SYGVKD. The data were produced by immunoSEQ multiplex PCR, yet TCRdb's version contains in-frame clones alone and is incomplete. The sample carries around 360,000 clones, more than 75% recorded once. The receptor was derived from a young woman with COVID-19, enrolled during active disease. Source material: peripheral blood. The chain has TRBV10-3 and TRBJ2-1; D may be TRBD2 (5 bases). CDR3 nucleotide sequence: TGTGCCATCAGTGAGAGGGAGAGTCCCTACAATGAGCAGTTCTTC. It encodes CAISERESPYNEQFF.